This TCR beta chain was obtained from a study of PD-1 blockade in classical Hodgkin lymphoma. Time point in this sample: cycle 4 day 1 (C4D1), after six to seven weeks of nivolumab. After autologous stem cell transplantation all patients relapsed, and prior brentuximab vedotin exposure differed between cohorts. Produced via immunoSEQ multiplex PCR; TCRdb's table is partial and in-frame only. In the table there are tens of thousands of clones, 70% to 80% of which are singletons. This clone was detected once. Germline V lookup: CDR1 MNHNS, CDR2 SASEGT. The CDR3 has 13 residues. The V gene lost 6 bases and the J gene lost 16 bases, with 22 bases spanning the gap.

This rearrangement joins TRBV6-1 to TRBJ2-1; TRBD2 is a possible D gene (6 bases). This clonotype was obtained from a human donor with classical Hodgkin lymphoma. Specimen: peripheral blood mononuclear cells (PBMCs), collected before the fourth cycle of nivolumab. The CDR3 DNA reads as TGTGCCAGCAGGGCGATAGGACTAACGATCTCTTTCTTC. Translation gives CASRAIGLTISFF.